The 26 T cell receptor beta chains listed next were all sequenced from one sample in a study of tumor-infiltrating lymphocytes in localized non-small cell lung cancer. This table comes from immunoSEQ multiplex PCR, and its TCRdb copy is limited to in-frame clones, with some not included. This sample has some 8,100 clones, with approximately 80% found just once. The source material was lung tumor tissue. Source of these receptors: a human donor with non-small cell lung cancer.

This clone was counted between two and nine times. V usage is TRBV20-1 and J usage is TRBJ2-7; no firm D call. The length of the CDR3 is 11 residues. The V end was cut by 3 bases, the J end by 1 base, with 4 bases between. In germline, CDR1 is DFQATT, CDR2 SNEGSKA (reference sequence). Written as DNA, the CDR3 is TGCAGTGCTAGCGGTTCCTACGAGCAGTACTTC. It yields the protein CSASGSYEQYF.

The genes are TRBV7-2 and TRBJ2-5; a weak D match, TRBD2 (6 bases). Germline V gene sequence: CDR1 SGHTA, CDR2 FQGNSA. The CDR3 extends over 15 amino acids. Trimming took 2 bases from V and 3 from J, leaving 13 bases between them. CDR3 DNA: TGTGCCAGCAGCTTAAACCCGGGAGCGGAAGAGACCCAGTACTTC. Its protein product is CASSLNPGAEETQYF.

The chain employs TRBV29-1 and TRBJ2-7; no definite D call. V lost 0 bases, J lost 5 bases, and 8 bases lay in between. CDR1 is SQVTM and CDR2 is ANQGSEA in the germline V gene. This CDR3 comprises 12 residues. The DNA for the CDR3 is TGCAGCGTTGAAGATTCTCAGGACGAGCAGTACTTC. As protein: CSVEDSQDEQYF.

The V gene is TRBV4-2, the J gene TRBJ1-2, with D possibly matching TRBD1 (6 bases). Germline V gene sequence: CDR1 LGHNA, CDR2 YNFKEQ. Trimming removed 0 bases at V and 11 bases at J, with 22 bases between. The CDR3 has 16 amino acids. CDR3 loop: CASSQEGPGQPTEYTF. CDR3 bases: TGTGCCAGCAGCCAAGAGGGTCCGGGACAACCAACGGAGTACACCTTC.

CDR3 residues: CASSIVGTGTFSNQPQHF. Here the CDR3 DNA reads TGTGCCAGTAGTATCGTGGGGACAGGGACCTTTAGCAATCAGCCCCAGCATTTT. V is TRBV19 and J is TRBJ1-5; 9 nucleotides match TRBD1. The V segment lost 3 bases and the J segment 0 bases; nucleotides outside the gene matches: 9. Germline CDR1 LNHDA, CDR2 SQIVND (reference sequence). The CDR3 is 18 residues long. The full variable domain, completed using reference TRBV19 and TRBJ1-5, is DGGITQSPKYLFRKEGQNVTLSCEQNLNHDAMYWYRQDPGQGLRLIYYSQIVNDFQKGDIAEGYSVSREKKESFPLTVTSAQKNPTAFYLCASSIVGTGTFSNQPQHFGDGTRLSIL.

CDR3 residues: CASSVGPSGRAGTGELFF. CDR3 sequence (DNA): TGTGCCAGCAGCGTGGGTCCTAGCGGGAGGGCCGGGACCGGGGAGCTGTTTTTT. The chain uses TRBV9 and TRBJ2-2, with 12 nucleotides matching TRBD2. Germline-derived CDR1 and CDR2 are SGDLS and YYNGEE. The CDR3 has 18 residues. Losses at the gene ends were 2 bases for V and 5 bases for J; bases not matched to a gene: 10. The whole variable domain, filled in from reference TRBV9 and TRBJ2-2, reads DSGVTQTPKHLITATGQRVTLRCSPRSGDLSVYWYQQSLDQGLQFLIQYYNGEERAKGNILERFSAQQFPDLHSELNLSSLELGDSALYFCASSVGPSGRAGTGELFFGEGSRLTVL.

The CDR3 protein is CASPCSLKFF. In nucleotides, the CDR3 is TGTGCCTCCCCCTGTTCTCTCAAGTTCTTC. This chain joins TRBV6-6 and TRBJ2-1; D gene uncertain. V was pared by 11 bases and J by 14 bases, with 16 bases between. Germline lookup yields CDR1 MNHNY and CDR2 SVGAGI (reference sequence). This CDR3 has 10 amino acids.

V usage is TRBV10-3 and J usage is TRBJ1-2, with D possibly TRBD1 on 5 matching bases. Germline CDR1 reads ENHRY; CDR2 reads SYGVKD. The V end lost 7 bases, the J end lost 8 bases, and 20 bases lay between the germline ends. CDR3 length: 14 amino acids. Written as DNA, the CDR3 is TGTGCCATCACCCGGGACCCTCAGGGCGGAGGCTACACCTTC. It is translated as CAITRDPQGGGYTF.

This clone was detected once. J is TRBJ1-5 and V is TRBV6-1; maybe TRBD1 (5 bases). CDR1 is MNHNS, CDR2 SASEGT, per germline. The CDR3 loop spans 15 amino acids. V lost 2 bases and J lost 5, with 13 bases in between. The CDR3 DNA is TGTGCCAGCAGTGAATTGGGGCTAGGTGATCAGCCCCAGCATTTT. This encodes CASSELGLGDQPQHF.

The chain joins TRBV2 to TRBJ1-1; a possible D gene is TRBD1 (6 bases). The CDR3 spans 12 residues. Germline lookup yields CDR1 SNHLY and CDR2 FYNNEI. V lost 10 bases and J 4 bases, leaving 13 bases between the germline ends. In DNA form, the CDR3 reads TGTGCCACCCAGGGGTTTGGCACTGAAGCTTTCTTT. Translation: CATQGFGTEAFF.

The J gene is TRBJ2-7, the V gene TRBV11-2, with D unresolved. The CDR3 covers 14 residues. V was cut by 2 bases and J by 0 bases, with 8 bases left in between. Germline-derived CDR1 and CDR2 are SGHAT and FQNNGV. In DNA, the CDR3 is TGTGCCAGCAGCTTAATGGCGCACTCCTACGAGCAGTACTTC. As protein: CASSLMAHSYEQYF.

The CDR3 sequence: CASSPRGGTSNTGELFF. The CDR3 DNA reads as TGTGCCAGCTCACCTAGGGGGGGCACCTCGAACACCGGGGAGCTGTTTTTT. The chain combines TRBV18 with TRBJ2-2, with D tentatively TRBD2 (7 bases). The CDR3 length is 17 residues. The germline V gene encodes CDR1 KGHSH and CDR2 LQKENI. With 3 bases removed from V and 0 bases from J, the gap between germline ends came to 14 bases.

CDR3 in amino acids: CASSLLGPQPQHF. The CDR3 DNA follows: TGTGCCAGCAGCTTATTGGGGCCTCAGCCCCAGCATTTT. The chain recombines TRBV7-8 with TRBJ1-5, with D possibly matching TRBD1 (5 bases). Trimming shortened V by 2 bases and J by 6 bases, and 8 bases separated the two germline ends. The germline V gene has CDR1 SGHVS and CDR2 FQNEAQ. There are 13 residues in the CDR3.

V is TRBV7-2 and J is TRBJ2-1; no reliable D call. Germline CDR1 is SGHTA and CDR2 is FQGNSA. Trimming cost V 7 bases and J 4 bases, with 11 bases left between them. The CDR3 runs to 13 residues. The CDR3 nucleotides are TGTGCCAGCACCCCCATGGTATACAATGAGCAGTTCTTC. It is translated as CASTPMVYNEQFF.

The rearrangement links TRBV10-2 to TRBJ1-5; D call uncertain. From germline, CDR1 is WSHSY and CDR2 SAAADI. The CDR3 has 12 amino acids. V was clipped by 4 bases and J by 4 bases, with 5 bases between them. CDR3 DNA sequence: TGCGCCAGCAGTGCAGAGAATCAGCCCCAGCATTTT. It translates to CASSAENQPQHF.

The rearrangement links TRBV5-6 to TRBJ1-2; 7 positions agree with TRBD1. The ends lost 4 bases at V and 3 bases at J; junction bases unmatched: 9. CDR1 SGHDT and CDR2 YYEEEE come from the germline V gene. This CDR3 contains 15 residues. The CDR3 here is CASSRPTGTHYGYTF. The CDR3 nucleotides are TGTGCCAGCAGCCGACCGACAGGGACCCACTATGGCTACACCTTC.

The chain combines TRBV5-1 with TRBJ2-1; TRBD2 might be the D (5 bases). The V end was cut by 2 bases, the J end by 7 bases, with 10 bases between. The V gene's germline CDR1 is SGHRS and CDR2 YFSETQ. CDR3 length: 13 amino acids. DNA of the CDR3: TGCGCCAGCAGCTTTGGGCCGGGGAATGAGCAGTTCTTC. This translates into CASSFGPGNEQFF.

This clone showed up just a few times. This chain links TRBV9 with TRBJ2-3; 10 bases agree with TRBD2. The ends lost 0 bases at V and 4 bases at J; junction bases unmatched: 2. This CDR3 has 15 amino acids. Germline CDR1 SGDLS, CDR2 YYNGEE. CDR3 sequence: CASSVESGRADTQYF. The DNA for the CDR3 is TGTGCCAGCAGCGTAGAGAGCGGGAGGGCAGATACGCAGTATTTT.

The genes are TRBV6-6 and TRBJ1-5; D call uncertain. CDR3 length: 13 residues. V lost 7 bases, J lost 9 bases, and 16 bases lay in between. Germline lookup yields CDR1 MNHNY and CDR2 SVGAGI (reference sequence). CDR3 region: CASTKGLDLPQHF. CDR3 nucleotides: TGTGCCAGCACCAAGGGCCTCGATTTGCCCCAGCATTTT.

The chain links TRBV5-1 to TRBJ2-3; TRBD1 or TRBD2 may be the D gene (5 bases each). The CDR3 runs to 15 residues. From germline, CDR1 is SGHRS and CDR2 YFSETQ. The ends were cut back, 0 bases at V and 2 bases at J, with 10 bases in the middle. The CDR3 loop reads CASSLVGEYTDTQYF. In DNA, the CDR3 is TGCGCCAGCAGCTTGGTGGGGGAGTACACAGATACGCAGTATTTT.

This clone was picked up one time. The chain has TRBV7-2 and TRBJ2-7; 8 nucleotides line up with TRBD2. Looked up from germline, CDR1 is SGHTA and CDR2 is FQGNSA. CDR3 length: 16 amino acids. Trimming cost V 3 bases and J 7 bases; bases outside gene matches: 14. The DNA for the CDR3 is TGTGCCAGCAGCTTCTATGGCGGGAGGTCAGCCGGGGAGCAGTACTTC. It encodes CASSFYGGRSAGEQYF.

The chain links TRBV7-2 to TRBJ2-5, with D unresolved. V was shortened by 6 bases and J by 5 bases, with 7 bases between the two germline ends. The germline CDR1 and CDR2 sequences are SGHTA and FQGNSA. The CDR3 is 11 amino acids. Written as DNA, the CDR3 is TGTGCCAGCAGGCTATGGGAGACCCAGTACTTC. It codes for CASRLWETQYF.

This sequence joins TRBV20-1 and TRBJ1-1; unclear D gene. Trimming left V 3 bases short and J 2 bases short, with 4 bases between. The CDR3 loop spans 11 amino acids. Germline-derived CDR1 and CDR2 are DFQATT and SNEGSKA (reference sequence). Written as DNA, the CDR3 is TGCAGTGCTAGCATAAACACTGAAGCTTTCTTT. Encoded protein: CSASINTEAFF.

This chain joins TRBV30 and TRBJ1-1; D is unresolved. There are 11 residues in the CDR3. Germline V lookup: CDR1 GTSNPN, CDR2 SVGIG (reference sequence). Trimming removed 0 bases at V and 7 bases at J, with 6 bases between. In DNA form, the CDR3 reads TGTGCCTGGAGTGTTTATATTGAAGCTTTCTTT. As protein: CAWSVYIEAFF.

J is TRBJ2-2 and V is TRBV4-3; no definite D call. The CDR3 totals 17 residues. Trimming cost V 4 bases and J 1 base, with 16 bases left between them. CDR1 and CDR2 (germline): LGHNA, YSLEER. The CDR3 loop reads CASSPKKAYGNTGELFF. The CDR3 DNA follows: TGCGCCAGCAGCCCCAAGAAAGCTTACGGGAACACCGGGGAGCTGTTTTTT.

This clone was observed a handful of times. CDR3 in amino acids: CASRKGSGNEKLFF. The CDR3 coding sequence is TGTGCCAGCAGGAAGGGGTCTGGTAATGAAAAACTGTTTTTT. J is TRBJ1-4 and V is TRBV6-6, with D maybe TRBD1 (5 bases). The V gene's germline CDR1 is MNHNY and CDR2 SVGAGI (reference sequence). The CDR3 is 14 amino acids. Trimming removed 6 bases from V and 4 bases from J, with 12 bases in between.